The 25 T cell receptor beta chains below all came from one sample that was sequenced in a study of T cells in Graves' hyperthyroidism and ophthalmopathy. Authors of the study amplified TCR beta CDR3 regions from RNA transcripts. During a first-round RT-PCR of the TCR CDR3, the HTBI primer set was used. TCRdb redid the calling of the multiplex PCR reads with MiXCR, one entry per CDR3 protein. Found here are 250,000 to 300,000 distinct CDR3 sequences, less than 15% of them singletons; the top ten hold almost 8%. The sample comprised blood. All receptors derive from a woman under 40 with Graves' hyperthyroidism that later progressed to Graves' ophthalmopathy.

V gene TRBV5-1 combines with J gene TRBJ2-6, with 7 bases aligning to TRBD1. The germline V gene has CDR1 SGHRS and CDR2 YFSETQ. CDR3 length: 16 residues. Unmatched junction bases numbered 6, after V lost 6 bases and J lost 0 bases. CDR3 protein: CASTFGDSSGANVLTF. The CDR3 DNA follows: TGCGCCAGCACTTTTGGGGACAGCTCTGGGGCCAACGTCCTGACTTTC.

This clonotype was observed many times. The chain carries TRBV28 and TRBJ2-1, with a weak D call TRBD2 (5 bases). V lost 6 bases and J 1 base, leaving 19 bases between the germline ends. This CDR3 is 17 amino acids long. Germline values: CDR1 MDHEN, CDR2 SYDVKM. CDR3 nucleotides: TGTGCCAGCAGCCTAGAGCGGTGGCGAAAATCCTACAATGAGCAGTTCTTC. It encodes CASSLERWRKSYNEQFF.

This clonotype occurred many times. CDR3 region: CASNRDPSGTEAFF. The CDR3 nucleotides are TGTGCCAGCAACCGTGACCCCTCGGGTACTGAAGCTTTCTTT. The chain has TRBV6-2 or TRBV6-3 and TRBJ1-1; D unresolved. Germline V gene sequence: CDR1 MNHEY, CDR2 SVGEGT. V was clipped by 7 bases and J by 5 bases, with 17 bases between them. The CDR3 covers 14 residues.

Ten or more counts support this clonotype. This sequence joins TRBV7-3 and TRBJ2-7; no firm D call. The CDR3 length is 13 residues. Germline-derived CDR1 and CDR2 are SGHTA and FQGTGA. Between the trimmed V and J ends, which lost 1 base and 6 bases, there was a span of 10 bases. In nucleotides, the CDR3 is TGTGCCAGCAGCTTAATAATGGGCGCCGAGCAGTACTTC. Amino acids: CASSLIMGAEQYF.

This clonotype has a count of ten or more. J is TRBJ2-1 and V is TRBV9; TRBD1 matches 7 bases. Germline V gene lookup returns CDR1 SGDLS and CDR2 YYNGEE. This CDR3 spans 14 amino acids. The ends lost 4 bases at V and 9 bases at J; junction bases unmatched: 10. The CDR3 DNA reads TGTGCCAGCAGCCTGCGGACAGGTCAGGGTGAGCAGTTCTTC. It translates to CASSLRTGQGEQFF.

This clonotype was recorded many times. The chain is built from TRBV27 and TRBJ1-5; D possibly corresponds to TRBD1 (5 bases). This CDR3 has 18 residues. V was clipped by 5 bases and J by 0 bases, with 20 bases between them. Germline V gene lookup returns CDR1 MNHEY and CDR2 SMNVEV (reference sequence). This CDR3 is CASSQTRGGRLSNQPQHF. DNA of the CDR3: TGTGCCAGCAGTCAAACACGGGGCGGACGACTTAGCAATCAGCCCCAGCATTTT.

V is TRBV28 and J is TRBJ2-7, with 7 bases fitting TRBD1. This CDR3 region has 12 residues. CDR1 and CDR2 (germline): MDHEN, SYDVKM. The V segment lost 2 bases and the J segment 9 bases; nucleotides outside the gene matches: 4. CDR3 amino acids: CASSLEDRSQYF. In DNA form, the CDR3 reads TGTGCCAGCAGTTTAGAGGACAGGTCGCAGTACTTC.

This clonotype was counted at least ten times. The gene calls are TRBV4-3 and TRBJ2-7, with TRBD2 matching over 9 bases. CDR1 and CDR2 from the germline V gene are LGHNA and YSLEER. The CDR3 sequence is 17 residues long. The V segment lost 0 bases and the J segment 6 bases; nucleotides outside the gene matches: 12. CDR3 nucleotides: TGCGCCAGCAGCCAAGATCTATCGATAGCGGGAGTTTCCGAGCAGTACTTC. Translating gives CASSQDLSIAGVSEQYF.

The chain links TRBV19 to TRBJ1-5, with D perhaps TRBD1 (6 bases). Germline CDR1 reads LNHDA; CDR2 reads SQIVND (reference sequence). V lost 3 bases and J 4 bases, leaving 16 bases between the germline ends. The CDR3 is 16 amino acids. The CDR3 spells CASSIGGGTLNQPQHF. The CDR3 bases are TGTGCCAGTAGTATCGGGGGCGGTACTCTTAATCAGCCCCAGCATTTT. Based on the CDR3 plus reference TRBV19 and TRBJ1-5, the full variable domain is DGGITQSPKYLFRKEGQNVTLSCEQNLNHDAMYWYRQDPGQGLRLIYYSQIVNDFQKGDIAEGYSVSREKKESFPLTVTSAQKNPTAFYLCASSIGGGTLNQPQHFGDGTRLSIL.

In this sample, this clonotype turned up many times. The V and J genes are TRBV20-1 and TRBJ2-1; 11 bases line up with TRBD2. V gave up 5 bases and J gave up 7 bases; unmatched junction bases: 10. CDR1 is DFQATT and CDR2 is SNEGSKA in the germline V gene (reference sequence). The CDR3 is 15 amino acids. The DNA for the CDR3 is TGCAGTGCTCTTTCCCGACTAGCGGGGCTTAATGAGCAGTTCTTC. This translates into CSALSRLAGLNEQFF.

The chain combines TRBV20-1 with TRBJ2-1; D remains unclear. The V end was cut by 3 bases, the J end by 12 bases, with 24 bases between. The CDR3 covers 15 residues. Germline CDR1 reads DFQATT; CDR2 reads SNEGSKA (reference sequence). This chain's CDR3 is CSASTAPSIQSGQFF. CDR3 DNA: TGCAGTGCTAGCACGGCCCCTTCTATACAAAGTGGGCAGTTCTTC.

The chain has TRBV19 and TRBJ1-6; D not certain. CDR1 LNHDA and CDR2 SQIVND come from the germline V gene (reference sequence). The CDR3 loop spans 13 amino acids. V lost 11 bases, J lost 5 bases, and 13 bases lay in between. The CDR3 sequence: CAGSRTHNSPLHF. Here the CDR3 DNA reads TGTGCCGGGAGTAGGACTCATAATTCACCCCTCCACTTT.

This clonotype was observed many times. This chain connects TRBV20-1 to TRBJ2-7, with 8 bases aligning to TRBD1. Germline assignment: CDR1 DFQATT and CDR2 SNEGSKA (reference sequence). J lost 2 bases, V lost 2 bases, and 5 bases had no gene match. The CDR3 totals 14 residues. In nucleotides, the CDR3 is TGCAGTGCTAGAAGGACAGGGCTCGCCTACGAGCAGTACTTC. Translating it yields CSARRTGLAYEQYF.

The sample holds many counts of this clonotype. The gene calls are TRBV7-2 and TRBJ2-3, with TRBD2 identical over 16 bases. With 5 bases clipped from V and 5 bases from J, the junction kept 10 bases outside the gene matches. This CDR3 region has 18 residues. CDR1 is SGHTA and CDR2 is FQGNSA in the germline V gene. In DNA form, the CDR3 reads TGTGCCAGCAGCCCCACCCCGGGACTAGCGGGAGGGCGAGATACGCAGTATTTT. Its translation: CASSPTPGLAGGRDTQYF.

A few counts support this clonotype. The V call is TRBV6-1, the J call TRBJ2-1; 16 bases fit TRBD2. Germline V lookup: CDR1 MNHNS, CDR2 SASEGT. The junction had 19 bases not matched to a gene; V was cut back by 6 bases and J by 5 bases. This CDR3 comprises 21 residues. CDR3 bases: TGTGCCAGCAGCCGAATCCCGGGACTAGCGGGAGGGGGCCGGGTTGACAATGAGCAGTTCTTC. Translation: CASSRIPGLAGGGRVDNEQFF.

This clonotype has at least ten counts. The J gene is TRBJ1-1, the V gene TRBV2; D is unclear. The CDR3 runs to 13 residues. The ends were cut back, 8 bases at V and 1 base at J, with 11 bases in the middle. Germline CDR1 and CDR2: SNHLY and FYNNEI. CDR3 sequence reads: CASAPSGNTEAFF. The DNA for the CDR3 is TGTGCCAGCGCCCCGTCGGGGAACACTGAAGCTTTCTTT.

This clonotype turned up a few times. A read error may be the cause here, since a much bigger clone is one base away. The rearrangement uses TRBV3-1 and TRBJ2-1; TRBD2 is a possible D gene (6 bases). This CDR3 region has 12 residues. Germline V gene lookup returns CDR1 LGHDT and CDR2 YNNKEL (reference sequence). The CDR3 nucleotides read TGTGCCAGCAACCAAGCGGGCAGGGCCTTGTTCTTC. It translates to CASNQAGRALFF.

The CDR3 loop is CASSSRAGGTRLFVRQFF. The CDR3 nucleotides read TGTGCCAGCAGCTCCCGGGCGGGCGGGACTAGATTATTTGTTCGGCAGTTCTTC. The chain links TRBV7-9 to TRBJ2-1; 8 bases are a match to TRBD2. J was trimmed by 12 bases and V by 4 bases; bases with no gene match: 23. Germline values: CDR1 SEHNR, CDR2 FQNEAQ (reference sequence). CDR3 length: 18 amino acids.

The table lists this clonotype with many counts. J is TRBJ2-1 and V is TRBV20-1; D not certain. The CDR3 extends over 11 amino acids. Deletions cut 6 bases from V and 8 bases from J, with 11 bases between. The germline CDR1 and CDR2 sequences are DFQATT and SNEGSKA (reference sequence). CDR3 amino acids: CSALGWDEQFF. DNA for the CDR3: TGCAGTGCCCTCGGTTGGGATGAGCAGTTCTTC.

This clonotype came up many times. The rearrangement joins TRBV18 to TRBJ2-5, with 10 bases fitting TRBD2. V shed 5 bases, J shed 2 bases, and the junction held 11 bases outside the gene matches. The CDR3 loop spans 17 amino acids. Germline V gene sequence: CDR1 KGHSH, CDR2 LQKENI. The CDR3 region has the DNA TGTGCCAGCTCAGATGCTTTCAGGACTAGCGGACAAGAGACCCAGTACTTC. The encoded protein is CASSDAFRTSGQETQYF.

This clonotype was picked up a small number of times. The CDR3 nucleotides read TGTGCCAGCAGTCCCCGTCCGCGAACAGGGTTGGTGGCTGGGGCCAACGTCCTGACTTTC. Its translation is CASSPRPRTGLVAGANVLTF. This sequence joins TRBV27 and TRBJ2-6, with D possibly being TRBD1 (6 bases). There are 20 residues in the CDR3. Trimming removed 5 bases at V and 2 bases at J, with 25 bases between. CDR1 is MNHEY and CDR2 is SMNVEV in the germline V gene (reference sequence).

This clonotype was found many times. The chain couples TRBV4-3 to TRBJ1-2; possible D gene TRBD1, 6 bases. Germline V lookup: CDR1 LGHNA, CDR2 YSLEER. V was pared by 4 bases and J by 4 bases, with 10 bases between. The CDR3 is made up of 13 amino acids. CDR3 nucleotides: TGCGCCAGCAGCCGGGAGGGGGTCTATGGCTACACCTTC. It yields the protein CASSREGVYGYTF.

V usage is TRBV11-2 and J usage is TRBJ2-5, with 9 bases identical to TRBD2. This CDR3 comprises 16 residues. Germline assignment: CDR1 SGHAT and CDR2 FQNNGV. J was trimmed by 2 bases and V by 3 bases; bases with no gene match: 7. CDR3 in amino acids: CASSFSLAGVQETQYF. In nucleotides, the CDR3 is TGTGCCAGCAGCTTTTCGTTAGCGGGAGTGCAAGAGACCCAGTACTTC.

In this sample, this clonotype turned up many times. The V and J genes are TRBV28 and TRBJ2-1; 8 bases are a match to TRBD2. The ends lost 2 bases at V and 7 bases at J; junction bases unmatched: 13. CDR3 length: 17 amino acids. Germline CDR1 and CDR2: MDHEN and SYDVKM. The CDR3 DNA is TGTGCCAGCAGTTTAGGACTAGCATTCTCTGAACTGAATGAGCAGTTCTTC. Protein sequence: CASSLGLAFSELNEQFF.

Remarks on this clonotype: A much larger clone differs from this one at a single base, so this may be a read error. The CDR3 here is CARSYRGTTYEQYF. CDR3 DNA sequence: TGTGCCAGGAGCTACAGGGGTACTACCTACGAGCAGTACTTC. The J gene is TRBJ2-7, the V gene TRBV27, with 7 bases identical to TRBD1. V shed 9 bases and J 2 bases; nucleotides not matched to a gene: 10. Germline-derived CDR1 and CDR2 are MNHEY and SMNVEV (reference sequence). CDR3 length equals 14 residues.